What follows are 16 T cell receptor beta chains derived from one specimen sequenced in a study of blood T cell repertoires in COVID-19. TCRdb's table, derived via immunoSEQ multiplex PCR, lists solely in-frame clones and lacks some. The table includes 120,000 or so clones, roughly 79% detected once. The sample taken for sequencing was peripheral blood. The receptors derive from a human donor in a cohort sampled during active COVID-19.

As DNA, the CDR3 is TGTGCCAGCAGTTTAAGGGGGGGGTCACAGAACCAAGAGACCCAGTACTTC. It is translated as CASSLRGGSQNQETQYF. The V call is TRBV27, the J call TRBJ2-5; D might be TRBD2 (7 bases). The CDR3 spans 17 residues. Deletions cut 2 bases from V and 0 bases from J, with 16 bases between. Germline CDR1 is MNHEY and CDR2 is SMNVEV (reference sequence).

This CDR3 is CASRSDRVSYEQYF. The CDR3 nucleotides are TGTGCCAGTCGATCGGACAGGGTCTCCTACGAGCAGTACTTC. The rearrangement uses TRBV19 and TRBJ2-7, with 8 bases that match TRBD1. The CDR3 is 14 residues long. V gave up 8 bases and J gave up 0 bases; unmatched junction bases: 6. Germline CDR1 LNHDA, CDR2 SQIVND (reference sequence).

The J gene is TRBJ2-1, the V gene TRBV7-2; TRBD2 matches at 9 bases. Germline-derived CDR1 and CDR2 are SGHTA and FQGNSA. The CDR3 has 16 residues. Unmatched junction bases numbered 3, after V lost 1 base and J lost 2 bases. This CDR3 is CASSLGRGGPYNEQFF. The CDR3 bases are TGTGCCAGCAGCTTAGGGCGGGGGGGACCCTACAATGAGCAGTTCTTC.

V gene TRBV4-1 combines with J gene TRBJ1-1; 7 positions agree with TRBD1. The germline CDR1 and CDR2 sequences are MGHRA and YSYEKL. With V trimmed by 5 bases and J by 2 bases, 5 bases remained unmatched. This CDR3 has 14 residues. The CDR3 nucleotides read TGCGCCAGCAGCTGGTACAGGGGCAACACTGAAGCTTTCTTT. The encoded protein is CASSWYRGNTEAFF.

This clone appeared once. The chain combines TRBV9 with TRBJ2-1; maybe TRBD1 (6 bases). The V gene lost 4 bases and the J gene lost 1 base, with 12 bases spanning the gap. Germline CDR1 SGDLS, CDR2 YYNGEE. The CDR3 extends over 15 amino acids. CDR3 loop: CASSPGVISYNEQFF. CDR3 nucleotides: TGTGCCAGCAGCCCAGGGGTAATTTCCTACAATGAGCAGTTCTTC.

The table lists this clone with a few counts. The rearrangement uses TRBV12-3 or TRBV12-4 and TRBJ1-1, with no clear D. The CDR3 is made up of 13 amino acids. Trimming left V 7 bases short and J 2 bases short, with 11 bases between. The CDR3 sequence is CASTSGLNTEAFF. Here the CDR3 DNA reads TGTGCCAGCACCTCCGGTTTAAACACTGAAGCTTTCTTT.

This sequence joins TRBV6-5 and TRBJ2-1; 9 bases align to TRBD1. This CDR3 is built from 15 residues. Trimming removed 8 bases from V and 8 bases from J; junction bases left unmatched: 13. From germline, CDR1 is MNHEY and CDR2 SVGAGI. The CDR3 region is CASSPGTGPIDEQFF. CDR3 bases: TGTGCCAGCTCGCCCGGGACAGGGCCAATCGATGAGCAGTTCTTC.

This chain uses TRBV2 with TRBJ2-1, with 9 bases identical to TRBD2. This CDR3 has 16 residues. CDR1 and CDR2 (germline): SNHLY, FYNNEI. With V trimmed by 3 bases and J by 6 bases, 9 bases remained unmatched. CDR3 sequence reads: CASSDFSGRIGNEQFF. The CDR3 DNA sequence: TGTGCCAGCAGTGATTTTAGCGGGAGAATCGGCAATGAGCAGTTCTTC.

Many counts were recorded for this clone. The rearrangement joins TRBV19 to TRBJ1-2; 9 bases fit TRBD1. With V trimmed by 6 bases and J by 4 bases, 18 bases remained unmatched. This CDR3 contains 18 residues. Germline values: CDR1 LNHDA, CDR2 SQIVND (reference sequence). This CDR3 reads CASSPAGTGKLIGYGYTF. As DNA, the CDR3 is TGTGCCAGTAGCCCCGCCGGGACAGGGAAGTTAATCGGCTATGGCTACACCTTC.

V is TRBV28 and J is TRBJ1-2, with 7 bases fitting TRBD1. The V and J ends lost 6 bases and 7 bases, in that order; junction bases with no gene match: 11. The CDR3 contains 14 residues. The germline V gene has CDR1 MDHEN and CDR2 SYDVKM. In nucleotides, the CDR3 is TGTGCCAGCAGCCTCCTTACAGGGGAAACTGGCTACACCTTC. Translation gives CASSLLTGETGYTF.

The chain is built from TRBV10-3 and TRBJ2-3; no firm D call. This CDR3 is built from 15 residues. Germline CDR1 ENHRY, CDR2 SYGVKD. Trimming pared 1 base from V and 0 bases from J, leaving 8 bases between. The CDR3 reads CAISEYADSTDTQYF. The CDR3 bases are TGTGCCATCAGTGAGTACGCGGATAGCACAGATACGCAGTATTTT.

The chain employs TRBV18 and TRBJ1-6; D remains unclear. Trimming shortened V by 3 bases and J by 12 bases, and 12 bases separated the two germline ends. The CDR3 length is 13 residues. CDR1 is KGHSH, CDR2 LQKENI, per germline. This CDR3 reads CASSPERELPLHF. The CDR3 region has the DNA TGTGCCAGCTCACCTGAGAGAGAGTTACCCCTCCACTTT.

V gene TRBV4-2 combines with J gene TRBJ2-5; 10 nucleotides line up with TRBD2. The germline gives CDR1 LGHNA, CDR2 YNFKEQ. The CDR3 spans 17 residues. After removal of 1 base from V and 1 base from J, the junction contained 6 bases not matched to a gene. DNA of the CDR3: TGTGCCAGCAGCCAAGGGAATAGCGGGGGGCGCCAAGAGACCCAGTACTTC. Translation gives CASSQGNSGGRQETQYF.

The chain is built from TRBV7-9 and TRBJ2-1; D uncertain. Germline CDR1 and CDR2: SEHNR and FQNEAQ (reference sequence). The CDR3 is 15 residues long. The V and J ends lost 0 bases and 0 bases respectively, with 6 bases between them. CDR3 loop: CASSLAAHSYNEQFF. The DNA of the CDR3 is TGTGCCAGCAGCTTAGCAGCCCACTCCTACAATGAGCAGTTCTTC.

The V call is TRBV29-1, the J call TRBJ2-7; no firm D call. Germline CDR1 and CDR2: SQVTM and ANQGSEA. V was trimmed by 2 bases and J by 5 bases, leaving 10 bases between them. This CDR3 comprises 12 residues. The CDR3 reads CSVETQEDEQYF. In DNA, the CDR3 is TGCAGCGTTGAAACCCAGGAAGACGAGCAGTACTTC.

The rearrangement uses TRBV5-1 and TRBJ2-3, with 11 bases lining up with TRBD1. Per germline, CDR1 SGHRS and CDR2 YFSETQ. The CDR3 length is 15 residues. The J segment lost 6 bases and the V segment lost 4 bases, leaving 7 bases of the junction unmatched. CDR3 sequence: CASSPGTGGSDTQYF. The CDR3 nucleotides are TGCGCCAGCAGCCCGGGGACAGGGGGTTCTGATACGCAGTATTTT.